This T cell receptor (beta chain) was obtained from a study of OX40 agonist ivuxolimab in advanced cancers. Only in-frame clones appear in the TCRdb table, and some are missing; sequencing was by immunoSEQ multiplex PCR. The table records 11,000 or so clones, approximately 87% of them present only once. Study-level findings and limits: Low normalized T-cell clonal expansion was also seen in some nonresponders. Expanded clones were, on average, more numerous among CD8+ T cells than CD4+. At doses 0.1 to 3.0 mg/kg, CD4+ and CD8+ clones expanded.

Trimming at V came to 2 bases and at J to 7 bases, leaving 6 bases not matched to a gene. Per germline, CDR1 MNHNS and CDR2 SASEGT. The CDR3 is 15 amino acids. To note about this clone: Its antigen is as yet unknown.

The chain joins TRBV6-1 to TRBJ1-4; TRBD1 matches 8 bases. The sequence derives from an adult with an advanced solid tumor such as melanoma, head and neck, liver or kidney cancer. Sequencing used CD4+ or CD8+ T cells sorted from blood, obtained in a trial of the OX40 agonist ivuxolimab. CDR3 bases: TGTGCCAGCAGTGAATCTGCAGGGGGCAGTGAAAAACTGTTTTTT. Its translation is CASSESAGGSEKLFF.